The 25 T cell receptor beta chains below all came from one sample that was sequenced in a study of naive and memory T cell subsets. The beta constant-region primer was an equimolar mix of two oligonucleotides covering TRBC1 and TRBC2. TCRdb passed the UMI-ligation and nested PCR reads through MiXCR, listing each CDR3 protein once. The data hold roughly 98,000 distinct CDR3 sequences, with 7% to 8% observed a single time. The sample comprised central memory CD4+ T cells from blood. The origin of the receptors is a human donor in good health.

This clonotype was seen many times. This chain links TRBV10-3 with TRBJ1-2, with D possibly matching TRBD1 (5 bases). V shed 7 bases and J shed 2 bases, with 14 bases lying between them. CDR1 is ENHRY and CDR2 is SYGVKD in the germline V gene. This CDR3 has 14 amino acids. The CDR3 spells CAITAQEGNYGYTF. CDR3 coding DNA: TGTGCCATCACCGCACAGGAGGGAAACTATGGCTACACCTTC.

This clonotype has only a few counts. V usage is TRBV11-2 and J usage is TRBJ2-1; D unresolved. The CDR3 length is 14 residues. Deletions cut 0 bases from V and 7 bases from J, with 10 bases between. From germline, CDR1 is SGHAT and CDR2 FQNNGV. CDR3 in amino acids: CASSLETFTNEQFF. The CDR3 DNA is TGTGCCAGCAGCTTAGAAACCTTTACAAATGAGCAGTTCTTC. The variable domain in full, with the rest retrieved from reference TRBV11-2 and TRBJ2-1, is EAGVAQSPRYKIIEKRQSVAFWCNPISGHATLYWYQQILGQGPKLLIQFQNNGVVDDSQLPKDRFSAERLKGVDSTLKIQPAKLEDSAVYLCASSLETFTNEQFFGPGTRLTVL.

The chain combines TRBV5-4 with TRBJ2-2; 13 nucleotides align to TRBD2. The CDR3 runs 17 residues. The ends lost 3 bases at V and 1 base at J; junction bases unmatched: 3. Germline loops: CDR1 SGHNT, CDR2 YYREEE (reference sequence). CDR3 in amino acids: CASSWGLAGMNTGELFF. The DNA of the CDR3 is TGTGCCAGCAGCTGGGGACTAGCGGGAATGAACACCGGGGAGCTGTTTTTT.

This clonotype was found many times. The chain recombines TRBV9 with TRBJ1-3; 7 nucleotides match TRBD1. The CDR3 consists of 16 residues. Per the germline V gene, CDR1 is SGDLS and CDR2 is YYNGEE. With 2 bases clipped from V and 4 bases from J, the junction kept 9 bases outside the gene matches. Written as DNA, the CDR3 is TGTGCCAGCAGCGTCCAAGACAGGGTGGACGGAAACACCATATATTTT. Translated: CASSVQDRVDGNTIYF.

This clonotype has at least ten counts. The chain carries TRBV4-2 and TRBJ1-1; D call uncertain. The CDR3 has 15 amino acids. Trimming pared 4 bases from V and 2 bases from J, leaving 14 bases between. The germline gives CDR1 LGHNA, CDR2 YNFKEQ. CDR3 coding DNA: TGTGCCAGCAGCCTGCCTGGGCAGGCCAACACTGAAGCTTTCTTT. It is translated as CASSLPGQANTEAFF.

The rearrangement joins TRBV4-3 to TRBJ2-1; the match to TRBD2 covers 12 bases. The trim removed 3 bases at V and 10 bases at J, leaving 10 bases unmatched. CDR3 size: 16 residues. CDR1 and CDR2 from the germline V gene are LGHNA and YSLEER. CDR3 sequence (DNA): TGCGCCAGCAGCCAGCCCCTAGCGGGGGGGCCTGAGGAGCAGTTCTTC. It translates to CASSQPLAGGPEEQFF.

This clonotype has a count of ten or more. The chain combines TRBV18 with TRBJ1-1; the D is unclear. CDR3 length: 15 amino acids. The germline gives CDR1 KGHSH, CDR2 LQKENI. V dropped 4 bases and J dropped 8 bases, with 20 bases sitting between them. The CDR3 nucleotides read TGTGCCAGCTCACAAAACTGGGCGGAGGTAGGGGAAGCTTTCTTT. Protein product: CASSQNWAEVGEAFF.

This clonotype was found once. This could be a read error, since a much larger clone is one nucleotide away. This chain joins TRBV5-1 and TRBJ1-4; 10 bases line up with TRBD1. This CDR3 spans 15 amino acids. Germline V lookup: CDR1 SGHRS, CDR2 YFSETQ. The CDR3 region has the DNA TGCGCCAGCAGCTTGTTGGGACAGGGGTATGAAGAACTGTTTTTT. Amino acid sequence: CASSLLGQGYEELFF. Based on the CDR3 plus reference TRBV5-1 and TRBJ1-4, the full variable domain is KAGVTQTPRYLIKTRGQQVTLSCSPISGHRSVSWYQQTPGQGLQFLFEYFSETQRNKGNFPGRFSGRQFSNSRSEMNVSTLELGDSALYLCASSLLGQGYEELFFGSGTQLSVL.

The rearrangement joins TRBV7-9 to TRBJ1-1; D might be TRBD1 (6 bases). The V gene lost 5 bases and the J gene lost 10 bases, with 17 bases spanning the gap. Looked up from germline, CDR1 is SEHNR and CDR2 is FQNEAQ (reference sequence). This CDR3 contains 13 residues. This chain's CDR3 is CASSIQGPLGAFF. The DNA of the CDR3 is TGTGCCAGCAGCATACAGGGTCCCTTAGGAGCTTTCTTT.

Comment on this clonotype: A much larger clone lies a single base off, so this may be a read error. The rearrangement joins TRBV30 to TRBJ1-2; 8 nucleotides align to TRBD1. The CDR3 has 13 residues. The V gene end was trimmed by 2 bases and the J gene end by 4 bases; junction bases not matched to a gene: 3. Germline V lookup: CDR1 GTSNPN, CDR2 SVGIG (reference sequence). CDR3 nucleotide sequence: TGTGCCTGGAGTTACAGGGGGGCCTATGGCTACACCTTC. Its translation: CAWSYRGAYGYTF.

The genes are TRBV30 and TRBJ2-7, with a tentative D call TRBD1 (6 bases). This CDR3 has 13 residues. Per germline, CDR1 GTSNPN and CDR2 SVGIG (reference sequence). V lost 2 bases and J lost 6, with 14 bases in between. CDR3: CAWSPKGEREQYF. The CDR3 DNA is TGTGCCTGGAGTCCTAAGGGGGAACGCGAGCAGTACTTC.

This clonotype was picked up many times. V gene TRBV29-1 combines with J gene TRBJ1-1; D unclear. Trimming pared 5 bases from V and 0 bases from J, leaving 4 bases between. Germline CDR1 is SQVTM and CDR2 is ANQGSEA. This CDR3 has 11 residues. The CDR3 sequence is CSVSVNTEAFF. The CDR3 DNA sequence: TGCAGCGTTTCTGTGAACACTGAAGCTTTCTTT.

This clonotype appeared many times. This chain connects TRBV18 to TRBJ1-5; D unclear. Per germline, CDR1 KGHSH and CDR2 LQKENI. The CDR3 totals 13 residues. V gave up 2 bases and J gave up 7 bases, with 9 bases separating them. In DNA form, the CDR3 reads TGTGCCAGCTCACCAGGGGAAGGGCAGCCCCAGCATTTT. Encoded protein: CASSPGEGQPQHF.

The sample holds many counts of this clonotype. V gene TRBV7-9 combines with J gene TRBJ1-5; D unclear. V lost 4 bases and J lost 5, with 9 bases in between. The CDR3 loop spans 13 amino acids. CDR1 is SEHNR and CDR2 is FQNEAQ in the germline V gene (reference sequence). The CDR3 sequence is CASSWRGHQPQHF. CDR3 sequence (DNA): TGTGCCAGCAGCTGGAGAGGGCATCAGCCCCAGCATTTT.

The rearrangement uses TRBV7-9 and TRBJ1-1, with D unclear. The V gene's germline CDR1 is SEHNR and CDR2 FQNEAQ (reference sequence). This CDR3 is built from 14 residues. V was trimmed by 2 bases and J by 0 bases, leaving 7 bases between them. This CDR3 is CASSLNRMNTEAFF. The CDR3 DNA reads as TGTGCCAGCAGCTTAAATCGCATGAACACTGAAGCTTTCTTT.

This clonotype was recorded at least ten times. The rearrangement links TRBV30 to TRBJ1-1; 8 bases fit TRBD1. V dropped 7 bases and J dropped 5; count of bases not matched to a gene: 9. CDR3 length equals 13 residues. The germline V gene encodes CDR1 GTSNPN and CDR2 SVGIG (reference sequence). The CDR3, as DNA: TGTGCCTACCGACAGGGGCTGAGGACTGAAGCTTTCTTT. Translating it yields CAYRQGLRTEAFF.

The rearrangement joins TRBV6-5 to TRBJ2-2, with 7 positions matching TRBD1. The CDR3 has 15 amino acids. J lost 3 bases, V lost 4 bases, and 5 bases had no gene match. Germline CDR1 reads MNHEY; CDR2 reads SVGAGI. This chain's CDR3 is CASSLRQGYTGELFF. CDR3 nucleotide sequence: TGTGCCAGCAGTTTACGACAGGGTTACACCGGGGAGCTGTTTTTT.

This clonotype was seen only a few times. The V and J genes are TRBV7-9 and TRBJ2-7, with TRBD2 identical over 11 bases. Germline V gives CDR1 SEHNR, CDR2 FQNEAQ (reference sequence). The CDR3 length is 16 residues. Trimming at V came to 0 bases and at J to 5 bases, leaving 6 bases not matched to a gene. CDR3 sequence (DNA): TGTGCCAGCAGCTTAGCCCTGACTAGCGGGAAGAACGAGCAGTACTTC. Amino acids: CASSLALTSGKNEQYF.

This clonotype was seen only a few times. J is TRBJ1-1 and V is TRBV20-1; D is ambiguous. The CDR3 runs to 13 residues. V was shortened by 3 bases and J by 3 bases, with 11 bases between the two germline ends. CDR1 is DFQATT, CDR2 SNEGSKA, per germline (reference sequence). The DNA of the CDR3 is TGCAGTGCTAGTTTAAATCCGGACACTGAAGCTTTCTTT. This codes for CSASLNPDTEAFF.

This clonotype appeared many times. V usage is TRBV20-1 and J usage is TRBJ1-5, with D possibly TRBD1 on 5 matching bases. The CDR3 runs 14 residues. V was clipped by 1 base and J by 2 bases, with 9 bases between them. Looked up from germline, CDR1 is DFQATT and CDR2 is SNEGSKA (reference sequence). In DNA, the CDR3 is TGCAGTGCTAGAGCAGGGATTGGCAATCAGCCCCAGCATTTT. Protein sequence: CSARAGIGNQPQHF.

The table lists this clonotype with many counts. For the CDR3, the DNA is TGTGCCAGCAGTTACCCTAATTCACCCCTCCACTTT. This translates into CASSYPNSPLHF. The J gene is TRBJ1-6, the V gene TRBV6-5; D is ambiguous. CDR3 length: 12 amino acids. Trimming stripped 2 bases from V and 6 bases from J, with 2 bases between. Germline V gene sequence: CDR1 MNHEY, CDR2 SVGAGI.

Ten or more counts support this clonotype. V and J are TRBV7-6 and TRBJ1-1; D is undetermined. V gave up 5 bases and J gave up 1 base, with 14 bases separating them. The CDR3 sequence is 15 residues long. The germline V gene encodes CDR1 SGHVS and CDR2 FNYEAQ. The CDR3, as DNA: TGTGCCAGCAGCCCGCGTTTTGGATCGAACACTGAAGCTTTCTTT. It encodes CASSPRFGSNTEAFF.

The sample holds many counts of this clonotype. The V gene is TRBV6-2 or TRBV6-3, the J gene TRBJ2-6; D is unresolved. CDR1 is MNHEY, CDR2 SVGEGT, per germline. V was trimmed by 7 bases and J by 2 bases, leaving 12 bases between them. The CDR3 is 15 residues long. The CDR3 spells CASTMRTAGANVLTF. The CDR3 region has the DNA TGTGCCAGCACCATGAGGACGGCTGGGGCCAACGTCCTGACTTTC.

This clonotype came up many times. The gene calls are TRBV20-1 and TRBJ2-1; maybe TRBD1 (5 bases). The CDR3 is 14 residues long. Trimming took off 3 bases at V and 0 bases at J, with 9 bases between the two ends. Germline V CDR1 and CDR2: DFQATT, SNEGSKA (reference sequence). CDR3 nucleotides: TGCAGTGCTAGGGTAGGGGTCTCCTACAATGAGCAGTTCTTC. Translated: CSARVGVSYNEQFF.

This clonotype was observed at least ten times. The V call is TRBV20-1, the J call TRBJ1-4, with TRBD1 as a possible D gene (5 bases). The germline CDR1 and CDR2 sequences are DFQATT and SNEGSKA (reference sequence). Trimming shortened V by 0 bases and J by 6 bases, and 11 bases separated the two germline ends. This CDR3 has 14 residues. CDR3 nucleotide sequence: TGCAGTGCTAGAGACAGGGTTTTCCATGAAAAACTGTTTTTT. This gives the protein CSARDRVFHEKLFF.